This entry concerns a single TCR beta chain. Germline trimming cut 0 bases from V and 0 bases from J; bases unmatched to any gene: 5. The CDR3 runs to 16 residues. Germline V CDR1 and CDR2: SGHRS, YFSETQ. The data stem from a study of blood T cell repertoires in COVID-19. Overall study context: The cDNA or gDNA used as material had been derived from T cells, B-cell-depleted T cells, or PBMCs.

Under the authors' procedure: Reference gene primer amplification gave estimated nucleated cell counts. TCRdb's copy holds only in-frame clones and misses some; the assay was immunoSEQ multiplex PCR. That table is the source of V, J and clone size, and D and trimming were worked out from the DNA. Among roughly 190,000 clones listed, 75% to 90% were seen once. The sample consisted of PBMCs or T cells enriched from blood (not recorded which). The chain links TRBV5-1 to TRBJ2-7; 8 nucleotides match TRBD2. The TCR originated in a woman aged 18-29 years who had recovered from COVID-19. The CDR3 region has the DNA TGCGCCAGCAGCTTGGCCAGCGGGAGAAACTCCTACGAGCAGTACTTC. This gives the protein CASSLASGRNSYEQYF. Together with reference TRBV5-1 and TRBJ2-7, the CDR3 gives the full variable domain: KAGVTQTPRYLIKTRGQQVTLSCSPISGHRSVSWYQQTPGQGLQFLFEYFSETQRNKGNFPGRFSGRQFSNSRSEMNVSTLELGDSALYLCASSLASGRNSYEQYFGPGTRLTVT.